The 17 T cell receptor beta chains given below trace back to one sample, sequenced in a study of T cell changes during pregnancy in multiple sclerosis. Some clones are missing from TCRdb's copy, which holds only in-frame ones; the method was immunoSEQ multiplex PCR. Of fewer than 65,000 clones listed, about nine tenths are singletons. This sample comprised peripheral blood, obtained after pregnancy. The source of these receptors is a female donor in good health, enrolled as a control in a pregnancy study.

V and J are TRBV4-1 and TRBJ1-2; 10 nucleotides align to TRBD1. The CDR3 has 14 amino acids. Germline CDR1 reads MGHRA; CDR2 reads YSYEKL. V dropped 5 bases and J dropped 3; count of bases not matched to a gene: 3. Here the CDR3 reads CASSDRGQDYGYTF. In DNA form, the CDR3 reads TGCGCCAGCAGCGACAGGGGGCAAGACTATGGCTACACCTTC.

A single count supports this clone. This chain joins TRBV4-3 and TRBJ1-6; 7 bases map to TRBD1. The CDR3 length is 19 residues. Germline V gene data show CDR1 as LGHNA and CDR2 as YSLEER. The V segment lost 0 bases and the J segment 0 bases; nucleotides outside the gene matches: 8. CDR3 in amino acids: CASSQDGTATSSYNSPLHF. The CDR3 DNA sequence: TGCGCCAGCAGCCAAGATGGGACAGCAACAAGCTCCTATAATTCACCCCTCCACTTT.

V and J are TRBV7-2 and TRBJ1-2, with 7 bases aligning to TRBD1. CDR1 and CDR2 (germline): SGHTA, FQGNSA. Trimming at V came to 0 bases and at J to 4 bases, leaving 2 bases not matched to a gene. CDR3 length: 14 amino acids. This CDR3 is CASSLARDSYGYTF. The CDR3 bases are TGTGCCAGCAGCTTAGCCCGGGACAGCTATGGCTACACCTTC.

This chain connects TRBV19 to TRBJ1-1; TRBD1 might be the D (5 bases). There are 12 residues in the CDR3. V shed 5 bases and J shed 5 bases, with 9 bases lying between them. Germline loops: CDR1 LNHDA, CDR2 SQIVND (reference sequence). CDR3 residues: CASSSRQTEAFF. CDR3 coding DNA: TGTGCCAGTAGTTCAAGACAGACTGAAGCTTTCTTT.

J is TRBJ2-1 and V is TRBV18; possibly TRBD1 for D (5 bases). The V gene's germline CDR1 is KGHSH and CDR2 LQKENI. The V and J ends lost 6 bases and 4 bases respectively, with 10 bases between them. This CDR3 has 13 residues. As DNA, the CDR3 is TGTGCCAGCTCGGTAAGGACATACAATGAGCAGTTCTTC. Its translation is CASSVRTYNEQFF.

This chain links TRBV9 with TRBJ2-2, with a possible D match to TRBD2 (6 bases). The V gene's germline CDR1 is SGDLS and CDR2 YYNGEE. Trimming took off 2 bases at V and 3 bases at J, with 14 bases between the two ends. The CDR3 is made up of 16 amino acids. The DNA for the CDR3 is TGTGCCAGCAGCGTCTATGGGGCGGGGCACACCGGGGAGCTGTTTTTT. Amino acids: CASSVYGAGHTGELFF.

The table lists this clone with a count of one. The CDR3 nucleotides are TGTGCCAGCAGCTTCGGACAGAACAACTATGGCTACACCTTC. Amino acids: CASSFGQNNYGYTF. The chain has TRBV13 and TRBJ1-2, with TRBD1 as a possible D gene (6 bases). Trimming took 3 bases from V and 2 from J, leaving 10 bases between them. This CDR3 comprises 14 residues. Looked up from germline, CDR1 is PRHDT and CDR2 is FYEKMQ (reference sequence).

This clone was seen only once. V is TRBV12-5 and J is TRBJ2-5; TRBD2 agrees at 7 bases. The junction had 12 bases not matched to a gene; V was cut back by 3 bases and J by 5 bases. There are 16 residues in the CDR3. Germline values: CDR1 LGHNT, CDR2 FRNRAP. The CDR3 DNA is TGTGCTAGTGGTTTTTTCGGCGGGAGCGGTCGGGAGACCCAGTACTTC. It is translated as CASGFFGGSGRETQYF.

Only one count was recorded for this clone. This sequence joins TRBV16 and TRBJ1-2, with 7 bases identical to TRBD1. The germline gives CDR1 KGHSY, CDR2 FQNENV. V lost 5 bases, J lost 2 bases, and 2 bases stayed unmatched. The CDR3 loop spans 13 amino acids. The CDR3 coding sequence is TGTGCCAGCAGCGACAGGGTGAACTATGGCTACACCTTC. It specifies CASSDRVNYGYTF.

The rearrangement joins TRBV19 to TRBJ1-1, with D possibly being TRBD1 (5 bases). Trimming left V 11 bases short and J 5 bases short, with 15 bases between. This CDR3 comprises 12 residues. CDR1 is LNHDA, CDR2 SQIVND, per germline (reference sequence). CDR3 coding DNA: TGTGCCGGGGCCAGTGTAGGGACTGAAGCTTTCTTT. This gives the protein CAGASVGTEAFF.

CDR3 nucleotides: TGTGCCAGCAGTTCCGGACAGAATGAAAAACTGTTTTTT. Translation: CASSSGQNEKLFF. The V call is TRBV28, the J call TRBJ1-4, with D possibly TRBD1 on 6 matching bases. CDR1 is MDHEN and CDR2 is SYDVKM in the germline V gene. V shed 4 bases and J shed 5 bases, with 8 bases lying between them. CDR3 length: 13 residues. Combining the CDR3 with reference TRBV28 and TRBJ1-4 gives the whole variable domain DVKVTQSSRYLVKRTGEKVFLECVQDMDHENMFWYRQDPGLGLRLIYFSYDVKMKEKGDIPEGYSVSREKKERFSLILESASTNQTSMYLCASSSGQNEKLFFGSGTQLSVL.

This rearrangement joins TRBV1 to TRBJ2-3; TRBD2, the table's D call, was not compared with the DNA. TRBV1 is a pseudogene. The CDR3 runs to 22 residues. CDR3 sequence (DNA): TGCACCAGCAGCCAAATCCCAGGGCTAGCGGGGGGGGAGGGACTGTCCACAGATACGCAGTATTTT. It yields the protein CTSSQIPGLAGGEGLSTDTQYF.

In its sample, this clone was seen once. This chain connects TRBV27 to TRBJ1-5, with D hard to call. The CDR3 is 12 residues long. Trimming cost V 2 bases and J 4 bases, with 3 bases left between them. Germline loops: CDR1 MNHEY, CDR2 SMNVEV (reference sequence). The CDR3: CASSLRNQPQHF. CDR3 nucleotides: TGTGCCAGCAGTTTACGGAATCAGCCCCAGCATTTT.

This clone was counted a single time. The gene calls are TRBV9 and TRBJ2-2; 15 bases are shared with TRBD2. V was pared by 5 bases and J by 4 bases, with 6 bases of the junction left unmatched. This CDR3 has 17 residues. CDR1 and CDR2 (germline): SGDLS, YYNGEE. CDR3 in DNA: TGTGCCAGCAGTGGACTAGCGGGGGGGCCGGGCACCGGGGAGCTGTTTTTT. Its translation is CASSGLAGGPGTGELFF.

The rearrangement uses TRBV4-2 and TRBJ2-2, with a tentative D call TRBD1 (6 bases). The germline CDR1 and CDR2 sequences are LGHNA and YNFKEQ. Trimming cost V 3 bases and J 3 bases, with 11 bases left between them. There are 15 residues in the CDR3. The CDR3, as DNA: TGTGCCAGCAGCCATGGGGCAGGGGACACCGGGGAGCTGTTTTTT. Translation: CASSHGAGDTGELFF.

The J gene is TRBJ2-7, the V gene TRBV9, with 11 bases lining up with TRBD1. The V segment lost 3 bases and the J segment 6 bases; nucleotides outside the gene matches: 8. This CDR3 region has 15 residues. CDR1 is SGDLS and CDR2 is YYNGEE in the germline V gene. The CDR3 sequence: CASSADRTGGGEQYF. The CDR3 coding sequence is TGTGCCAGCAGCGCCGACCGGACAGGGGGCGGCGAGCAGTACTTC. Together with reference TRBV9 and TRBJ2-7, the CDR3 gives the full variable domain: DSGVTQTPKHLITATGQRVTLRCSPRSGDLSVYWYQQSLDQGLQFLIQYYNGEERAKGNILERFSAQQFPDLHSELNLSSLELGDSALYFCASSADRTGGGEQYFGPGTRLTVT.

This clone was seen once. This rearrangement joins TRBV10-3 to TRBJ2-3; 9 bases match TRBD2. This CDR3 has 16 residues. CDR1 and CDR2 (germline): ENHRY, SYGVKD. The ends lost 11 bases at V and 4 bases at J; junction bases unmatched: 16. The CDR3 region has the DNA TGTGCCGCCCCGCCCTTGCGGGGGGGCCGGTCAGATACGCAGTATTTT. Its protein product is CAAPPLRGGRSDTQYF.